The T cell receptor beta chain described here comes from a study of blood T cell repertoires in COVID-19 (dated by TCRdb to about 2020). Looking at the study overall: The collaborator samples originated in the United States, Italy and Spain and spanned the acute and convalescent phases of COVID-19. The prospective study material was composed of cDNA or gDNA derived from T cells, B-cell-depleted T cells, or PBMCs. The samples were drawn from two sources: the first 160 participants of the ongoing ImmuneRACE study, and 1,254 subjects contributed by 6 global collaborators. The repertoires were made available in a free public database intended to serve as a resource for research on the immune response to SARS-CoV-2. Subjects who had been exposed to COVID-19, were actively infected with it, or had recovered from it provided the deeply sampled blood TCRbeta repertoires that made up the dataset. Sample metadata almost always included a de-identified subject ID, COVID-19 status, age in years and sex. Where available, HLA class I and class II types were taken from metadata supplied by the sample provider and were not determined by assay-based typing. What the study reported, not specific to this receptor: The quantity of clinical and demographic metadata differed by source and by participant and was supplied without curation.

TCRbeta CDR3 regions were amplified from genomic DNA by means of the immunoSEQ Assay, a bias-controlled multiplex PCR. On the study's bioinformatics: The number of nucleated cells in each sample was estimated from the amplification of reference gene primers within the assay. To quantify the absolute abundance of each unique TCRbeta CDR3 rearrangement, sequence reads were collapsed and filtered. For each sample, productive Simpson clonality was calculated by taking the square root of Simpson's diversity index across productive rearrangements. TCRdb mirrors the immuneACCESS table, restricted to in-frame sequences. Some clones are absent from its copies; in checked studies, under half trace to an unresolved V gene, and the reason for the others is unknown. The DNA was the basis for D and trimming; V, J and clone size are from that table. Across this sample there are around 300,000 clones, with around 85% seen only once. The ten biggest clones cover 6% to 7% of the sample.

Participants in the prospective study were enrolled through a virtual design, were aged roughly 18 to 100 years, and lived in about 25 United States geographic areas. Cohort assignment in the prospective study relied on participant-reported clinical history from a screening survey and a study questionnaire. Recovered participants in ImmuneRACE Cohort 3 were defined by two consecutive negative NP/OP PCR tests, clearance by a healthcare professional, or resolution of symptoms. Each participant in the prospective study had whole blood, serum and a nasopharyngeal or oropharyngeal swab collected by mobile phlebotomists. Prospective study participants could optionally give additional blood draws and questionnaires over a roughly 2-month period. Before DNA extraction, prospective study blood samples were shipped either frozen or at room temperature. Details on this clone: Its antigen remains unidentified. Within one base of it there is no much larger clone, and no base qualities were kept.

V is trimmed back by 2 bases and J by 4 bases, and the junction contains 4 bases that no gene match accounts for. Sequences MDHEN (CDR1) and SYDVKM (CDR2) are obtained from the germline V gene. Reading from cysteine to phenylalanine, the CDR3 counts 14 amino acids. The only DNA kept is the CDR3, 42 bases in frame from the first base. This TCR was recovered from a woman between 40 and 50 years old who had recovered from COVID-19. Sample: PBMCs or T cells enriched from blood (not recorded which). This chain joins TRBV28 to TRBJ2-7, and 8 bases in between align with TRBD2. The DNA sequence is TGTGCCAGCAGTTTACCGGGAGGGTCGTACGAGCAGTACTTC. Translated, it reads CASSLPGGSYEQYF.